A selection of T cell receptor beta chains follows, all from one sample in a study of T cell responses to AZD1222 COVID-19 vaccine. TCRdb's table, derived via immunoSEQ multiplex PCR, lists solely in-frame clones and lacks some. The data contain some 150,000 clones, about 92% of them seen just once; the ten biggest clones take up around 3.8%. Source: peripheral blood, taken on day 0 of AZD1222 vaccination. The receptors were sampled from an adult in good health. CDR3s include the opening cysteine and the closing phenylalanine or tryptophan. Each record gives: D gene, J gene, V gene, clone size, CDR3 protein, CDR3 DNA. The D gene is left open where the match is weak. Only some rows state a clone size, as once, few, many or a class for expanded clones.

>-|TRBJ1-1|TRBV18|-
CASSPPPGEFTEAFF
TGTGCCAGCTCACCGCCGCCGGGGGAGTTCACTGAAGCTTTCTTT
>-|TRBJ2-3|TRBV18|-
CASYLILGSTDTQYF
TGTGCCAGCTACTTGATTCTAGGAAGCACAGATACGCAGTATTTT
>-|TRBJ2-7|TRBV5-1|-
CASSLAGETEQYF
TGCGCCAGCAGCTTGGCCGGGGAGACTGAGCAGTACTTC
>-|TRBJ1-1|TRBV12-3/TRBV12-4|-
CASRLRTEAFF
TGTGCCAGCAGACTCCGCACTGAAGCTTTCTTT
>-|TRBJ1-3|TRBV15|once
CATSTKVAGPTGNTIYF
TGTGCCACCAGCACTAAGGTGGCGGGGCCGACTGGAAACACCATATATTTT
>-|TRBJ1-5|TRBV7-2|-
CASSLAAGENQPQHF
TGTGCCAGCAGCTTAGCCGCAGGGGAGAATCAGCCCCAGCATTTT
>TRBD1|TRBJ2-7|TRBV29-1|-
CSVEEKDRDYEQYF
TGCAGCGTTGAAGAAAAGGACAGGGACTACGAGCAGTACTTC
>TRBD1|TRBJ1-5|TRBV19|-
CASRTGGGRSNQPQHF
TGTGCCAGTAGGACAGGGGGCGGACGAAGCAATCAGCCCCAGCATTTT
>-|TRBJ1-2|TRBV13|-
CASSLRTAYGGYTF
TGTGCCAGCAGCCTCCGGACGGCCTACGGGGGCTACACCTTC
>TRBD2|TRBJ2-7|TRBV29-1|-
CSVGEGVRGYEQYF
TGCAGCGTTGGGGAGGGCGTCCGGGGGTACGAGCAGTACTTC
>-|TRBJ2-3|TRBV12-5|-
CASGLALGQTSTDTQYF
TGTGCTAGTGGTTTGGCCCTAGGACAGACCTCGACAGATACGCAGTATTTT
>-|TRBJ2-4|TRBV29-1|-
CSVVSVGGPNIQYF
TGCAGCGTTGTCTCTGTGGGGGGGCCGAACATTCAGTACTTC
>TRBD2|TRBJ2-1|TRBV28|-
CASSSPHLAGGHNEQFF
TGTGCCAGCAGTTCCCCACATCTAGCGGGAGGCCACAATGAGCAGTTCTTC
>TRBD1|TRBJ1-5|TRBV2|-
CASSGQGRQPQHF
TGTGCCAGCAGTGGACAGGGGCGTCAGCCCCAGCATTTT
>-|TRBJ1-1|TRBV7-8|-
CASRIQTHTEAFF
TGTGCCAGCCGTATCCAAACACACACTGAAGCTTTCTTT
>TRBD1|TRBJ1-2|TRBV7-9|-
CASSLRGIGQDEGYTF
TGTGCCAGCAGCTTGAGGGGGATCGGACAGGACGAAGGCTACACCTTC
>-|TRBJ1-1|TRBV3-1/TRBV3-2|-
CASSPYRTATEAFF
TGTGCCAGCAGCCCGTACAGGACAGCAACTGAAGCTTTCTTT
>-|TRBJ1-1|TRBV10-2|-
CASIIQGNTEAFF
TGCGCCAGCATCATTCAGGGGAACACTGAAGCTTTCTTT
>TRBD2|TRBJ2-3|TRBV4-1|-
CASSQVSSGGAWDTQYF
TGCGCCAGCAGCCAAGTCTCTAGCGGGGGGGCTTGGGATACGCAGTATTTT
>-|TRBJ2-1|TRBV4-2|-
CASSQDAPGSTYNEQFF
TGTGCCAGCAGCCAGGATGCCCCGGGGTCGACCTACAATGAGCAGTTCTTC
>-|TRBJ2-7|TRBV21-1|-
CASSGVGYEQYF
TGTGCCAGCAGCGGGGTAGGCTACGAGCAGTACTTC
>TRBD1|TRBJ1-5|TRBV7-2|-
CASSSNRGLGQPQHF
TGTGCCAGCAGCTCCAACAGGGGGCTGGGTCAGCCCCAGCATTTT
>-|TRBJ1-1|TRBV19|-
CASSHTGRTEAFF
TGTGCCAGTAGTCACACAGGGCGCACTGAAGCTTTCTTT
>-|TRBJ1-4|TRBV4-1|-
CASSLTDGDEKLFF
TGCGCCAGCAGCCTCACGGACGGAGATGAAAAACTGTTTTTT
>-|TRBJ2-2|TRBV11-3|-
CASSGPAGQLFF
TGTGCCAGCAGCGGACCCGCCGGCCAGCTGTTTTTT
>TRBD1|TRBJ1-2|TRBV27|-
CASSRDRGALNYGYTF
TGTGCCAGCAGCCGGGACAGGGGGGCCCTTAACTATGGCTACACCTTC
>-|TRBJ2-7|TRBV5-4|-
CASSFRDTAPLEQYF
TGTGCCAGCAGCTTCCGGGACACAGCGCCCTTGGAGCAGTACTTC
>-|TRBJ2-1|TRBV21-1|-
CASSNQASYNEQFF
TGTGCCAGCAGCAATCAGGCCTCCTACAATGAGCAGTTCTTC
>TRBD2|TRBJ2-3|TRBV6-1|-
CASSEKLAFQADTQYF
TGTGCCAGCAGTGAGAAACTAGCGTTTCAGGCAGATACGCAGTATTTT
>TRBD2|TRBJ2-1|TRBV2|-
CASTSSGGLNEQFF
TGTGCCAGCACTAGTAGCGGGGGGCTCAATGAGCAGTTCTTC
>-|TRBJ1-2|TRBV6-5|-
CASRAGTYYGYTF
TGTGCCAGCAGGGCGGGGACTTACTATGGCTACACCTTC
>TRBD1|TRBJ1-1|TRBV5-4|-
CASQGADTEAFF
TGTGCCAGTCAGGGGGCTGATACTGAAGCTTTCTTT
>-|TRBJ1-1|TRBV4-1|-
CASSRRRNTEAFF
TGCGCCAGCAGCCGAAGAAGGAACACTGAAGCTTTCTTT
>-|TRBJ1-1|TRBV10-3|-
CAISGGTDTEAFF
TGTGCCATCAGTGGCGGGACTGACACTGAAGCTTTCTTT
>-|TRBJ1-2|TRBV3-1/TRBV3-2|-
CASSQGLMGPYGYTF
TGTGCCAGCAGCCAAGGGTTGATGGGGCCCTATGGCTACACCTTC
>TRBD1|TRBJ1-1|TRBV5-4|once
CASSHDRGYFEAFF
TGTGCCAGCAGCCACGACAGGGGATATTTCGAAGCTTTCTTT
>-|TRBJ1-1|TRBV4-1|-
CASSQDRGWTTEAFF
TGCGCCAGCAGCCAAGATAGGGGCTGGACCACTGAAGCTTTCTTT
>-|TRBJ1-5|TRBV2|-
CASSVGSLSNQPQHF
TGTGCCAGCAGTGTTGGTTCCCTGAGTAATCAGCCCCAGCATTTT
>-|TRBJ2-1|TRBV2|once
CASRPGQGGNEQFF
TGTGCCAGCAGGCCCGGGCAAGGGGGTAATGAGCAGTTCTTC
>-|TRBJ1-1|TRBV4-1|-
CASRFSDSVNTEAFF
TGCGCCAGCAGGTTCTCGGATAGTGTGAACACTGAAGCTTTCTTT
>-|TRBJ2-1|TRBV5-1|-
CASSLELGHNEQFF
TGCGCCAGCAGCTTGGAGCTCGGACACAATGAGCAGTTCTTC
>-|TRBJ1-1|TRBV5-4|-
CASSLVYMGNTEAFF
TGTGCCAGCAGCTTGGTATATATGGGGAACACTGAAGCTTTCTTT
>-|TRBJ2-2|TRBV9|-
CASSASGIPKGELFF
TGTGCCAGCAGCGCGTCAGGGATCCCTAAGGGGGAGCTGTTTTTT
>-|TRBJ2-7|TRBV10-3|-
CAITSGGPDEQYF
TGTGCCATCACCTCCGGAGGGCCGGACGAGCAGTACTTC
>TRBD2|TRBJ2-7|TRBV6-5|-
CASSSSGTYEQYF
TGTGCCAGCAGTTCTAGCGGCACCTACGAGCAGTACTTC
>TRBD1|TRBJ1-1|TRBV7-9|once
CASSPGQGARQTEAFF
TGTGCCAGCAGCCCAGGACAGGGGGCGCGGCAGACTGAAGCTTTCTTT
>-|TRBJ2-1|TRBV18|-
CASSPLSGTYNEQFF
TGTGCCAGCTCACCACTAAGCGGAACCTACAATGAGCAGTTCTTC